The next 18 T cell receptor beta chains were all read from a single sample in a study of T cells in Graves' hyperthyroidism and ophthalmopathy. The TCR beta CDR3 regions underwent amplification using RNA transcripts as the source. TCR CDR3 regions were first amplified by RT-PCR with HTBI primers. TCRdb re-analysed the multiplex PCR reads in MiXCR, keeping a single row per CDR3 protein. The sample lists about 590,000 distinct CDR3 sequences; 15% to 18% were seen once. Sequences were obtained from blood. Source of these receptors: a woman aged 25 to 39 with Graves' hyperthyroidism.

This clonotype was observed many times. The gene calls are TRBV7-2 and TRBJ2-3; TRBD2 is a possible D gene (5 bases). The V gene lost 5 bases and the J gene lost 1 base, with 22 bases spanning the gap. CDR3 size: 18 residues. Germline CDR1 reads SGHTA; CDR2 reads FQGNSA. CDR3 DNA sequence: TGTGCCAGCAGCCATTACACAAGCGGCACGTGGGGCACAGATACGCAGTATTTT. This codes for CASSHYTSGTWGTDTQYF.

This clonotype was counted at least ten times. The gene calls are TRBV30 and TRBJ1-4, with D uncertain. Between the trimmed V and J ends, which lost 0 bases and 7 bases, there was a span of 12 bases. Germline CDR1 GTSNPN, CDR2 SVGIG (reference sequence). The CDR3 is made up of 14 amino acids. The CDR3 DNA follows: TGTGCCTGGAGTGTACGTATCCCGGCTGAAAAACTGTTTTTT. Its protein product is CAWSVRIPAEKLFF.

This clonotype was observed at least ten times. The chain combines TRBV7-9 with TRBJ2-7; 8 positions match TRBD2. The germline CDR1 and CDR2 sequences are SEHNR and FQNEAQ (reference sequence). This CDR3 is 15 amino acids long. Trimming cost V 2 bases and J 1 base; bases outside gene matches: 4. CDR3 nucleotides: TGTGCCAGCAGCTTAATGACTAGCGCATCCTACGAGCAGTACTTC. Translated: CASSLMTSASYEQYF.

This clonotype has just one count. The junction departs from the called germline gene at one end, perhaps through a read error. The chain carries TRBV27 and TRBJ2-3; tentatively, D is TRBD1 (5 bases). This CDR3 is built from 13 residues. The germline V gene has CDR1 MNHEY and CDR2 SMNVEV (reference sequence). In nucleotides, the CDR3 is TGTGCCAGCAGTTTCCAGGGCGCAGATACGCAGTGTTTT. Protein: CASSFQGADTQCF.

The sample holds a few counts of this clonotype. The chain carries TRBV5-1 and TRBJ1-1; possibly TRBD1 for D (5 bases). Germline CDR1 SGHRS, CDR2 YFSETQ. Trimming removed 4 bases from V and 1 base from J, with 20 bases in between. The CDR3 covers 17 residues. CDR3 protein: CASSPGFGALANTEAFF. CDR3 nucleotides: TGCGCCAGCAGCCCGGGCTTTGGGGCCCTGGCGAACACTGAAGCTTTCTTT.

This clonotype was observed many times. Here the CDR3 reads CAWSRGDYGYTF. CDR3 coding DNA: TGTGCCTGGAGTCGTGGCGACTATGGCTACACCTTC. This sequence joins TRBV30 and TRBJ1-2, with D unresolved. CDR1 is GTSNPN and CDR2 is SVGIG in the germline V gene (reference sequence). The V end lost 2 bases, the J end lost 3 bases, and 7 bases lay between the germline ends. This CDR3 is built from 12 residues.

The CDR3 DNA reads as TGTGCCAGCAGCTCCCCCAGCCGGGCAGATACGCAGTATTTT. This encodes CASSSPSRADTQYF. The chain employs TRBV7-9 and TRBJ2-3; D call uncertain. CDR1 and CDR2 (germline): SEHNR, FQNEAQ (reference sequence). CDR3 length: 14 residues. The V end lost 4 bases, the J end lost 4 bases, and 12 bases lay between the germline ends.

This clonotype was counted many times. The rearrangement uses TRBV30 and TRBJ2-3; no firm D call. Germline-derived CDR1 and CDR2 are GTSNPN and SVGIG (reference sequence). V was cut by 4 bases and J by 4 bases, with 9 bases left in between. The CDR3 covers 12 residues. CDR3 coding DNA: TGTGCCTGGACGGTGAGGCCAGATACGCAGTATTTT. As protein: CAWTVRPDTQYF.

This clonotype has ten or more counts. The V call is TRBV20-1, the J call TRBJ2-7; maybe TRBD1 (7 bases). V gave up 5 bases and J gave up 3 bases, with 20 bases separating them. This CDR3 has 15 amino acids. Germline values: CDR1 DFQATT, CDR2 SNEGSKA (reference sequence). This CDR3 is CSAPRRRGLVYEQYF. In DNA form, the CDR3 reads TGCAGTGCTCCCAGAAGGAGGGGGCTGGTCTACGAGCAGTACTTC.

This chain's CDR3 is CASSQDQYRTSGVRDEQYF. The CDR3 coding sequence is TGTGCCAGCAGCCAAGATCAATACAGGACTAGCGGGGTGCGGGACGAGCAGTACTTC. The rearrangement uses TRBV28 and TRBJ2-7; 12 bases are shared with TRBD2. Per the germline V gene, CDR1 is MDHEN and CDR2 is SYDVKM. This CDR3 contains 19 residues. The V segment lost 6 bases and the J segment 5 bases; nucleotides outside the gene matches: 20.

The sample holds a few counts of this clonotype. CDR3 amino acids: CASSQREGSTDTQYF. In DNA, the CDR3 is TGCGCCAGCAGCCAGCGGGAGGGGAGCACAGATACGCAGTATTTT. The chain couples TRBV5-1 to TRBJ2-3; 10 bases are shared with TRBD2. The V gene's germline CDR1 is SGHRS and CDR2 YFSETQ. V shed 4 bases and J 0 bases; nucleotides not matched to a gene: 2. The CDR3 spans 15 residues.

CDR3 protein: CASSPRSLQGSNEQFF. Written as DNA, the CDR3 is TGTGCCAGCAGCCCCAGATCTCTGCAGGGTAGCAATGAGCAGTTCTTC. This sequence joins TRBV11-1 and TRBJ2-1, with D possibly TRBD1 on 5 matching bases. The germline V and J ends were trimmed by 5 bases and 6 bases, with 20 bases remaining between them. There are 16 residues in the CDR3. Germline assignment: CDR1 SGHAT and CDR2 FQDESV (reference sequence).

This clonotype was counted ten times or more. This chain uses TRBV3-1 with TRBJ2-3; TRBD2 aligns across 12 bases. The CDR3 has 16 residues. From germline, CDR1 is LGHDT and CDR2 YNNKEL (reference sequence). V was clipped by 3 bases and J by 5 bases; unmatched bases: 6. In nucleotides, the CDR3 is TGTGCCAGCAGCCAGACTAGCGGGAGTCGCTTAGATACGCAGTATTTT. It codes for CASSQTSGSRLDTQYF.

CDR3 protein: CASSEWGLDPTGELFF. Here the CDR3 DNA reads TGTGCCAGCAGTGAATGGGGCCTAGATCCCACCGGGGAGCTGTTTTTT. This chain joins TRBV2 and TRBJ2-2; D may be TRBD1 (5 bases). With 2 bases removed from V and 4 bases from J, the gap between germline ends came to 14 bases. Germline CDR1 is SNHLY and CDR2 is FYNNEI. The CDR3 runs to 16 residues.

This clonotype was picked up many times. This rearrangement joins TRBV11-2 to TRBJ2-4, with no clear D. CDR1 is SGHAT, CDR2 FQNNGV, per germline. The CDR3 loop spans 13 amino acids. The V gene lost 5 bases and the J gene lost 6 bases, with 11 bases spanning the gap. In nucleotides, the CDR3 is TGTGCCAGCAGCCCCGGATGGAGAAACATTCAGTACTTC. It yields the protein CASSPGWRNIQYF.

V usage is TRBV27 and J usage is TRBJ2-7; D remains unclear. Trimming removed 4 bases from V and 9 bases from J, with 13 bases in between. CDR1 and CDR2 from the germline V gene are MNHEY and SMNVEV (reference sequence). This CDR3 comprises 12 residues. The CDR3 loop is CASSSRRERQYF. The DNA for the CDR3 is TGTGCCAGCAGTTCCCGTCGAGAGCGGCAGTACTTC.

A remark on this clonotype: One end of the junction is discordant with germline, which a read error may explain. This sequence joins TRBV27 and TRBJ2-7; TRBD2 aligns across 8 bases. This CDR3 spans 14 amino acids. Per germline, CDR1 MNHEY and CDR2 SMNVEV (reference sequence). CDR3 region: CAGSSKRGNYEQYF. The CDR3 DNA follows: TGTGCCGGCAGTTCCAAGCGGGGGAACTACGAGCAGTACTTC.

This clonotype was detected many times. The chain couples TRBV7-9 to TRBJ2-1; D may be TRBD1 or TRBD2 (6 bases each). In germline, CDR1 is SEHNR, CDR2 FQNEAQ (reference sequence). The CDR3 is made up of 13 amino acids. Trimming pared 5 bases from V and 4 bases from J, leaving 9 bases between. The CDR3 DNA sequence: TGTGCCAGCAGCCGGGGGCCATACAATGAGCAGTTCTTC. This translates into CASSRGPYNEQFF.